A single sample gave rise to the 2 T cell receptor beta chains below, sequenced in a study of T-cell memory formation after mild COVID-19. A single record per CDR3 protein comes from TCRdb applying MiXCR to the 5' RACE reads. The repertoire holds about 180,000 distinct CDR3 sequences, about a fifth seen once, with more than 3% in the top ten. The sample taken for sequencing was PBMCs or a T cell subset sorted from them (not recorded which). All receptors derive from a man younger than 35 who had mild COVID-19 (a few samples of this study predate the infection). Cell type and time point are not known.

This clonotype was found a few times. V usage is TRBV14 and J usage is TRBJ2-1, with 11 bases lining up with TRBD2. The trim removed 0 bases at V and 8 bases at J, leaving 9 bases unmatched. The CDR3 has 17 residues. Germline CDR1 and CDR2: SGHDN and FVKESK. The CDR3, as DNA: TGTGCCAGCAGCCAAGAAAGCGGGCTAGCGGGGGGTGATGAGCAGTTCTTC. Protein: CASSQESGLAGGDEQFF.

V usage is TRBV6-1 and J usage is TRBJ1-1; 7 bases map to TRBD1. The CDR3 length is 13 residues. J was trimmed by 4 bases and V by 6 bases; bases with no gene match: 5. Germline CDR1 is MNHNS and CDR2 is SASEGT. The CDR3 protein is CASSVDRVTEAFF. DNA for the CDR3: TGTGCCAGCAGCGTCGACAGGGTCACTGAAGCTTTCTTT.